This TCR beta chain emerged from a study of T cells after yellow fever vaccination. As for the study in general: The authors prepared low-cell-number fractions using SMART-Seq v4 Ultra Low Input.

Production of TCR cDNA was by 5'RACE template switching, which also added a universal primer site and UMIs. In TCRdb, the 5' RACE reads were re-called with MiXCR into one record per CDR3 protein. The sample consists of hundreds of thousands of distinct CDR3 sequences, approximately 15% of them appearing once. This clonotype has more than one count but fewer than ten. Its antigen is not known. Study observations and caveats: Within FACS-sorted repertoires, abundant clonotypes contaminating from the bulk population could be present. Clones from primary vaccination mostly reappeared after the booster (over 95% CD4, less than 90% CD8).

Germline CDR1 DFQATT, CDR2 SNEGSKA (reference sequence). The CDR3 extends over 14 amino acids. The V gene lost 3 bases and the J gene lost 5 bases, with 16 bases spanning the gap. The rearrangement uses TRBV20-1 and TRBJ2-5, with TRBD1 as a possible D gene (5 bases). The receptor was derived from a man aged 30 to 45 who received the YFV17D yellow fever vaccine. The starting material was PBMCs, obtained on the day of the yellow fever booster vaccination. CDR3 DNA: TGCAGTGCTAGTCTGACAGCCACTGGGGAGACCCAGTACTTC. Protein: CSASLTATGETQYF.